The entry that follows covers one T cell receptor beta chain sequence. The sample comes from a study of blood T cell repertoires in COVID-19. Across the whole study: Material from acute and convalescent COVID-19 was sourced from the United States, Italy and Spain. PBMCs, B-cell-depleted T cells, or T cells were the source of the cDNA or gDNA that made up the material.

With V trimmed by 3 bases and J by 0 bases, 3 bases remained unmatched. Germline CDR1 reads KGHSH; CDR2 reads LQKENI. This CDR3 has 15 amino acids. As processed by the authors: Estimation of nucleated cell counts was performed using reference gene primer amplification. Produced via immunoSEQ multiplex PCR; TCRdb's table is partial and in-frame only. The DNA gave D and trimming, while V, J and clone size come from that table. The table shows roughly 100,000 clones, with 70% to 90% occurring only once. Specimen: peripheral blood. This clonotype originated in a human donor in a cohort sampled during active COVID-19. The V and J genes are TRBV18 and TRBJ2-7; 9 bases match TRBD1. In DNA form, the CDR3 reads TGTGCCAGCTCACCCGCGGGACAGGGCTCCTACGAGCAGTACTTC. Translated, it gives CASSPAGQGSYEQYF.